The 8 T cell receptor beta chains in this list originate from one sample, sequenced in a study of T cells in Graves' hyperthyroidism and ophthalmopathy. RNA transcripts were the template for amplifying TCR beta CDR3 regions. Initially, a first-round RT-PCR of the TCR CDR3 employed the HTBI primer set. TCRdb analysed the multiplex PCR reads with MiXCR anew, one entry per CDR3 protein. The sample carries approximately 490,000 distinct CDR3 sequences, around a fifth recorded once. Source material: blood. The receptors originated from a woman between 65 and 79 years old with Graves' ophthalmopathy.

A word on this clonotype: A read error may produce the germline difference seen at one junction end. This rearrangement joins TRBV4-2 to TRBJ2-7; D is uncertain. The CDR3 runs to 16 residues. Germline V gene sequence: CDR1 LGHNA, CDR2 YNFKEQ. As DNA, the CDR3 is TGTGCCAGCAACCAAGATCTAACTGTAGCAACCTACGAGCAGTACTTC. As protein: CASNQDLTVATYEQYF.

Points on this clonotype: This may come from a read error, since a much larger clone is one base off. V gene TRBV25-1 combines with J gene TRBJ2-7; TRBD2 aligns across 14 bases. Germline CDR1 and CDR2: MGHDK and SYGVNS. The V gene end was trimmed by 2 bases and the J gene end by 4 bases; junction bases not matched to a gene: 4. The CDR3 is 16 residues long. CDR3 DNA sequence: TGTGCCAGCAGTGAAACCGGGACTAGCGGGAGTTACGAGCAGTACTTC. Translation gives CASSETGTSGSYEQYF.

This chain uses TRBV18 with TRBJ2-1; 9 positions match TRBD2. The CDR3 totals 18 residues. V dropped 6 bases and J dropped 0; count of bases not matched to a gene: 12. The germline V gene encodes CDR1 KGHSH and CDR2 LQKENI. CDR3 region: CASSSSGRAGGSYNEQFF. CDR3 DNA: TGTGCCAGCTCCTCATCGGGCCGAGCGGGGGGCTCCTACAATGAGCAGTTCTTC.

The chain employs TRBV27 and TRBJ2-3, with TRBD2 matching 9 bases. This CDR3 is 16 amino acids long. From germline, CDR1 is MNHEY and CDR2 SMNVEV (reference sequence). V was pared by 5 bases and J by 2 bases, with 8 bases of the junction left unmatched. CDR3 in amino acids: CASSPDLAGYTDTQYF. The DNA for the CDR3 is TGTGCCAGCAGTCCCGATCTAGCGGGGTACACAGATACGCAGTATTTT.

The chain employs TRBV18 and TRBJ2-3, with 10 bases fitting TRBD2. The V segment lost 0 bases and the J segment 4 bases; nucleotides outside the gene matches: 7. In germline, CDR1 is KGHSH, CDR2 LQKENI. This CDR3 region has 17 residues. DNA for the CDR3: TGTGCCAGCTCACCACCCCTTCGGCTAGCGGGAGCAGATACGCAGTATTTT. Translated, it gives CASSPPLRLAGADTQYF.

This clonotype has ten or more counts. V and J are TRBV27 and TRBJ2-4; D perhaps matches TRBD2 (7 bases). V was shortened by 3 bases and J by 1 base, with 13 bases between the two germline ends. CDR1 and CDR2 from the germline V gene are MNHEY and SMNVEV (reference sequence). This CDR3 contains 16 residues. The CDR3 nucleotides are TGTGCCAGCAGTTTGGGAGGGGGGATGGCCAAAAACATTCAGTACTTC. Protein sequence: CASSLGGGMAKNIQYF.

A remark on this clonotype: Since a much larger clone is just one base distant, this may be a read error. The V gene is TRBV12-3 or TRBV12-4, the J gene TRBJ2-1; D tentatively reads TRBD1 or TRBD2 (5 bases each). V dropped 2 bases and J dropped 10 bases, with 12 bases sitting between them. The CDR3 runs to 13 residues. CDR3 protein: CASSLQGRGEQFF. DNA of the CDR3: TGTGCCAGCAGTTTACAGGGCCGGGGCGAGCAGTTCTTC.

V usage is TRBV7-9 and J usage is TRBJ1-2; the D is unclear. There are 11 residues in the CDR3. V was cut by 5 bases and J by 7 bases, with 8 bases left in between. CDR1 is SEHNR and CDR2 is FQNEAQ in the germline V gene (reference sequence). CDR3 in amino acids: CASSPVLGYTF. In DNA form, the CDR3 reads TGTGCCAGCAGCCCTGTACTTGGCTACACCTTC.